Sequencing of this TCR beta chain was carried out in a study of cytomegalovirus exposure and HLA in healthy donors. Study overall: A subsequent analysis stated that the roughly 130 validation repertoires were run on the same platform as the approximately 660 first-cohort repertoires. Notes on the study in general: Most TCR sequences proved rare, with some public TCRs found in many donors.

A roughly 120-subject validation cohort, separate from the approximately 610-subject first cohort, supplied the donors. The CDR3 is made up of 18 amino acids. The ends were cut back, 5 bases at V and 0 bases at J, with 21 bases in the middle. CDR1 is SGHVS and CDR2 is FQNEAQ in the germline V gene. Assay: immunoSEQ multiplex PCR; the TCRdb copy retains only in-frame clones and omits some. The sample lists approximately 160,000 clones, about 90% seen once, with 3% to 3.5% in the top ten. To note about this clone: Its antigen is currently unknown.

Sequenced material: PBMCs. The TCR was taken from a woman younger than 35 in good health and CMV-seropositive. The chain is built from TRBV7-8 and TRBJ2-3, with a possible D match to TRBD2 (6 bases). This CDR3 is CASSLSGWGAASTDTQYF. The CDR3 bases are TGTGCCAGCAGCCTGAGCGGGTGGGGAGCGGCTAGCACAGATACGCAGTATTTT.